The 8 T cell receptor beta chains below come from one sample, sequenced in a study of Ad26.COV2.S vaccination and SARS-CoV-2 variants. Clones were read by immunoSEQ multiplex PCR, and TCRdb kept only the in-frame ones, dropping some. The repertoire holds roughly 680,000 clones, with roughly nine tenths as singletons. As for treatment: roughly 19 received Ad26.COV2.S at low or high dose, single or two shots; 5 received placebo; per-sample allocation not given. All samples were drawn on day 63, counting from the first vaccine or placebo injection. The input for sequencing was peripheral blood, taken in a trial of Ad26.COV2.S vaccine versus placebo. Receptors were obtained from a person between 18 and 59 years old who received the Ad26.COV2.S COVID-19 vaccine or a placebo.

This clone was seen a few times. The chain joins TRBV4-3 to TRBJ1-6; 7 positions match TRBD1. The CDR3 has 14 amino acids. The V and J ends lost 5 bases and 9 bases, in that order; junction bases with no gene match: 7. Germline V gene lookup returns CDR1 LGHNA and CDR2 YSLEER. In DNA, the CDR3 is TGCGCCAGCAGCGGTACAGGGGAATTTTCACCCCTCCACTTT. As protein: CASSGTGEFSPLHF.

This clone was observed once. The rearrangement uses TRBV14 and TRBJ2-3; 7 bases are shared with TRBD1. In germline, CDR1 is SGHDN, CDR2 FVKESK. J gave up 1 base and V 2 bases, and 0 bases lay outside the gene matches. The CDR3 sequence is 14 residues long. The CDR3 region is CASSQRGRTDTQYF. As DNA, the CDR3 is TGTGCCAGCAGCCAAAGGGGGCGCACAGATACGCAGTATTTT.

The V gene is TRBV30, the J gene TRBJ1-1; 7 bases map to TRBD1. Germline V gives CDR1 GTSNPN, CDR2 SVGIG (reference sequence). This CDR3 is 13 amino acids long. Trimming took 5 bases from V and 3 from J; bases not matched to a gene: 6. The CDR3: CAWDREGDTEAFF. The CDR3 nucleotides read TGTGCCTGGGACAGGGAAGGGGACACTGAAGCTTTCTTT.

V gene TRBV15 combines with J gene TRBJ2-5; a weak D match, TRBD1 (8 bases). V was trimmed by 0 bases and J by 1 base, leaving 21 bases between them. CDR1 is LNHNV and CDR2 is YYDKDF in the germline V gene (reference sequence). The CDR3 runs 19 residues. The CDR3, as DNA: TGTGCCACCAGCAGAGATAACCCCCAGGGGGCGGGGGTCCAAGAGACCCAGTACTTC. Its protein is CATSRDNPQGAGVQETQYF.

DNA of the CDR3: TGTGCCAGCAGCTTCGGGAGGGGGACAGATACGCAGTATTTT. Residues: CASSFGRGTDTQYF. The chain combines TRBV7-2 with TRBJ2-3, with 8 bases lining up with TRBD2. Per the germline V gene, CDR1 is SGHTA and CDR2 is FQGNSA. This CDR3 has 14 amino acids. The V gene end was trimmed by 3 bases and the J gene end by 3 bases; junction bases not matched to a gene: 2.

The chain links TRBV5-1 to TRBJ2-3, with D possibly TRBD2 on 6 matching bases. This CDR3 contains 16 residues. V was pared by 1 base and J by 4 bases, with 16 bases between. CDR1 and CDR2 (germline): SGHRS, YFSETQ. The CDR3 here is CASSLTGVRRADTQYF. The CDR3 DNA sequence: TGCGCCAGCAGCTTGACGGGAGTCCGTCGAGCAGATACGCAGTATTTT.

Notes on this clone: Other DNA sequences of this sample code for an identical CDR3. The rearrangement uses TRBV7-2 and TRBJ2-7; D call uncertain. Trimming left V 0 bases short and J 2 bases short, with 2 bases between. The germline gives CDR1 SGHTA, CDR2 FQGNSA. The CDR3 spans 12 residues. CDR3 in DNA: TGTGCCAGCAGCTTAGCCCCCTACGAGCAGTACTTC. This codes for CASSLAPYEQYF. Combining the CDR3 with reference TRBV7-2 and TRBJ2-7 gives the whole variable domain GAGVSQSPSNKVTEKGKDVELRCDPISGHTALYWYRQSLGQGLEFLIYFQGNSAPDKSGLPSDRFSAERTGGSVSTLTIQRTQQEDSAVYLCASSLAPYEQYFGPGTRLTVT.

The V call is TRBV7-9, the J call TRBJ1-2; unclear D gene. V lost 5 bases, J lost 5 bases, and 15 bases lay in between. Germline values: CDR1 SEHNR, CDR2 FQNEAQ (reference sequence). CDR3 length: 14 amino acids. Here the CDR3 DNA reads TGTGCCAGCAGCAACGCATCGCGCTGGTATGGCTACACCTTC. The encoded protein is CASSNASRWYGYTF.